This T cell receptor (delta chain) was identified in a study of gamma-delta T cells after stem cell transplantation. TCRdb re-called clones from the RT-PCR reads via CATT. Altogether 2,000 or so delta-chain clones are present, 15% to 20% being singletons, with the ten largest covering 25% to 40%. The TCR comes from a human donor. It is not recorded whose cells these are; they may come from a transplant donor. Sequences were obtained from gamma-delta T cells.

The CDR3 reads CACDRLAPPALGDTRSYTDKLIF. In DNA form, the CDR3 reads TGTGCCTGTGACAGGCTTGCCCCGCCTGCACTGGGGGATACGCGCTCGTACACCGATAAACTCATCTTT. The chain is built from TRDV2 and TRDJ1, with 13 bases identical to TRDD3. Trimming removed 2 bases from V and 0 bases from J; junction bases left unmatched: 23. CDR3 length: 23 amino acids. From germline, CDR1 is GEAIGNYY and CDR2 EKD.